The subject of this entry is one T cell receptor (beta chain). Its antigen is not known. Germline lookup yields CDR1 MDHEN and CDR2 SYDVKM. V was clipped by 8 bases and J by 7 bases; unmatched bases: 4. The CDR3 spans 12 residues. This sample was taken from a study of CD8+ T cells in alopecia areata. Overall study context: Treated patients swallowed 5 to 10 mg of oral tofacitinib twice daily.

The study's findings and limits: Tofacitinib significantly brought down scalp clonality and expanded CD8+ clones among top 100.

Documented treatment: oral pan-JAK inhibitor, 5-10 mg twice daily. Alopecia areata patients provided lesional scalp punch biopsies and peripheral blood. RNA extraction was followed by reverse transcription into cDNA, which acted as the sequencing template. Here immunoSEQ multiplex PCR was the method, and the copy in TCRdb shows in-frame clones only, minus some. This table holds approximately 200,000 clones, less than 50% found once. The receptor comes from a human donor with alopecia areata. The specimen was CD4+ T cells sorted from blood, collected at approximately week 36, from a patient treated with tofacitinib. This chain connects TRBV28 to TRBJ1-5, with 8 bases fitting TRBD1. As DNA, the CDR3 is TGTGCCAGCCGACAGGGGCAACAGCCCCAGCATTTT. This translates into CASRQGQQPQHF.